These T cell receptor beta chains were read from a single sample in a study of blood T cell repertoires in COVID-19. The assay was immunoSEQ multiplex PCR, and TCRdb's table has in-frame clones only and misses some. The sample gives about 97,000 clones, 87% of which show up once; about 20% is in the top ten. Sequenced: peripheral blood. These TCRs come from a human donor in a cohort sampled during active COVID-19. The CDR3 runs from the conserved cysteine through the conserved F or W. The order of the fields is CDR3 protein, CDR3 DNA, D gene, V gene, J gene, clone size. The D gene is left open where the match is weak. Some rows have no size entry. The others give once, few or many, or a class for an expanded clone.

CASSREGAGGRYEQYF	TGTGCCAGCAGCCGAGAGGGGGCAGGGGGTCGGTACGAGCAGTACTTC	TRBD1	TRBV5-6	TRBJ2-7	.
CASSLDPRPGTAAIDSGNTIYF	TGCGCCAGCAGCTTGGACCCAAGGCCCGGGACAGCAGCCATTGATTCAGGAAACACCATATATTTT	TRBD1	TRBV5-1	TRBJ1-3	.
CASSHDTQNIQYF	TGCGCCAGCAGCCATGACACCCAAAACATTCAGTACTTC	.	TRBV4-1	TRBJ2-4	.
CASSQGRDPGANVLTF	TGCGCCAGCAGTCAAGGTCGGGATCCTGGGGCCAACGTCCTGACTTTC	.	TRBV23-1	TRBJ2-6	once
CASGGKETQYF	TGTGCCTCGGGAGGGAAAGAGACCCAGTACTTC	TRBD2	TRBV19	TRBJ2-5	once
CASSYAATSSDTQYF	TGCGCCAGCAGCTACGCCGCGACTAGCAGTGATACGCAGTATTTT	TRBD2	TRBV5-1	TRBJ2-3	.
CASGLALFLAKNIQYF	TGTGCTAGTGGTTTGGCCCTCTTTCTAGCCAAAAACATTCAGTACTTC	.	TRBV12-5	TRBJ2-4	.
CASSLAGQGRGETQYF	TGCGCCAGCAGCTTGGCCGGGCAGGGAAGGGGAGAGACCCAGTACTTC	.	TRBV5-1	TRBJ2-5	.
CASTMEGPPLGGYTF	TGTGCCAGCACTATGGAGGGTCCTCCCTTGGGGGGCTACACCTTC	.	TRBV28	TRBJ1-2	.
CASRDRPNEKLFF	TGTGCCAGCCGAGACAGACCCAATGAAAAACTGTTTTTT	.	TRBV6-6	TRBJ1-4	.
CASSPVSNQPQHF	TGCGCCAGCAGCCCGGTCAGCAATCAGCCCCAGCATTTT	.	TRBV4-1	TRBJ1-5	.